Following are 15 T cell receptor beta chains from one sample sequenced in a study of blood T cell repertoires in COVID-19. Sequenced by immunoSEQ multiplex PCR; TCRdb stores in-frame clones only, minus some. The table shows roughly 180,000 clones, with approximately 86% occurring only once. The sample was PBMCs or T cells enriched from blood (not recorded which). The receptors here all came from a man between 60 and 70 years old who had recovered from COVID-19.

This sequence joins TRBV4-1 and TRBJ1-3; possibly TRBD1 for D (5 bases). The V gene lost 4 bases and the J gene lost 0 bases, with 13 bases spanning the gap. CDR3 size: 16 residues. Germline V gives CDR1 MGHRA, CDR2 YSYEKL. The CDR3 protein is CASSLTWGDSGNTIYF. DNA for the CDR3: TGCGCCAGCAGCCTAACGTGGGGCGACTCTGGAAACACCATATATTTT.

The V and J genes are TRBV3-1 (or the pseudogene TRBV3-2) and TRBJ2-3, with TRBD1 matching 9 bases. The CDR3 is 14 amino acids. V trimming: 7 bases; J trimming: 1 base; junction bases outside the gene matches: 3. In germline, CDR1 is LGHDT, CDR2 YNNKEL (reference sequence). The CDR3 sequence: CASTRDRGTDTQYF. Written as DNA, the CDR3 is TGTGCCAGCACCCGGGACAGGGGCACAGATACGCAGTATTTT.

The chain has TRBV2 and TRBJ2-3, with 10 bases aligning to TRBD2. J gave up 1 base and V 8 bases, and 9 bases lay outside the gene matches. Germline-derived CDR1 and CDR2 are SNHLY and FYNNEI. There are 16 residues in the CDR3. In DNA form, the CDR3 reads TGTGCCAGCGGGGCTAGCGGGGGCCGACGCACAGATACGCAGTATTTT. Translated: CASGASGGRRTDTQYF.

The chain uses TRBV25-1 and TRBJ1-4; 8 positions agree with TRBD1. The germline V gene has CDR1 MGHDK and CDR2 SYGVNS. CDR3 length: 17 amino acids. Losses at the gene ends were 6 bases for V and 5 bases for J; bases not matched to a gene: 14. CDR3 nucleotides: TGTGCCAGCAGCAACACCCGACAGGGGAGGGGGAATGAAAAACTGTTTTTT. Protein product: CASSNTRQGRGNEKLFF.

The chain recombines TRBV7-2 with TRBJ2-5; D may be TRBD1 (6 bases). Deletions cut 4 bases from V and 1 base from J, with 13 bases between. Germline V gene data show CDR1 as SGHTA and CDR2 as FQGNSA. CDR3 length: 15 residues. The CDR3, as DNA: TGTGCCAGCAGCTCGATCAGGGGTAGCCAAGAGACCCAGTACTTC. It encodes CASSSIRGSQETQYF.

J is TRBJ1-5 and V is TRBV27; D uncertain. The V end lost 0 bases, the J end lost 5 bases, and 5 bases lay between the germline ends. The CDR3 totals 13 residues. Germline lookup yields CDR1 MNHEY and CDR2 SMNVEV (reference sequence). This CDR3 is CASSLSPDQPQHF. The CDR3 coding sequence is TGTGCCAGCAGTTTATCCCCGGATCAGCCCCAGCATTTT.

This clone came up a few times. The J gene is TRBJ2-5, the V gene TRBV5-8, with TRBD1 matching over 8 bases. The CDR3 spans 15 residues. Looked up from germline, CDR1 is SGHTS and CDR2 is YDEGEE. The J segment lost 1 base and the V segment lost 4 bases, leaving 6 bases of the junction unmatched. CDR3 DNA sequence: TGTGCCAGCAGCCAAATGACAGGGGCCCAAGAGACCCAGTACTTC. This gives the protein CASSQMTGAQETQYF.

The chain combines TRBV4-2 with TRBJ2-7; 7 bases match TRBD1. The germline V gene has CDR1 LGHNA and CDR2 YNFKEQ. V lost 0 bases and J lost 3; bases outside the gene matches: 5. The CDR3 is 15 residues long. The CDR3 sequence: CASSQDLQGYYEQYF. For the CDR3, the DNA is TGTGCCAGCAGCCAAGATTTACAGGGGTACTACGAGCAGTACTTC.

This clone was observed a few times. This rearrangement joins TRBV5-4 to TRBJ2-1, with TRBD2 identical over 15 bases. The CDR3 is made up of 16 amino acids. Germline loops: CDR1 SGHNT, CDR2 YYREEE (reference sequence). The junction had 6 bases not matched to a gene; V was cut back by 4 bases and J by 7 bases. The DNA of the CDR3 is TGTGCCAGCAGCCGAACAGGGACTAGCGGGAGGAATGAGCAGTTCTTC. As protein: CASSRTGTSGRNEQFF. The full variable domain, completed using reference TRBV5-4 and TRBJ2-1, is ETGVTQSPTHLIKTRGQQVTLRCSSQSGHNTVSWYQQALGQGPQFIFQYYREEENGRGNFPPRFSGLQFPNYSSELNVNALELDDSALYLCASSRTGTSGRNEQFFGPGTRLTVL.

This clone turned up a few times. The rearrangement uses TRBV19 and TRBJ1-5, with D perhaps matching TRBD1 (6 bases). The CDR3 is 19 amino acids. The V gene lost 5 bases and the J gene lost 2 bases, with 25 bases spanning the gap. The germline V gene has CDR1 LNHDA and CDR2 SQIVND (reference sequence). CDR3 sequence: CASSPGPGQGMVGNQPQHF. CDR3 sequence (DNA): TGTGCCAGTAGTCCGGGGCCGGGGCAGGGGATGGTGGGCAATCAGCCCCAGCATTTT.

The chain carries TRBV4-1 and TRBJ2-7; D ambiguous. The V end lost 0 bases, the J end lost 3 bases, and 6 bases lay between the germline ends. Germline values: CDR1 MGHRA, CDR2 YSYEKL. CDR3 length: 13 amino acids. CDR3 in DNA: TGCGCCAGCAGCCAAGATCACTTCTACGAGCAGTACTTC. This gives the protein CASSQDHFYEQYF.

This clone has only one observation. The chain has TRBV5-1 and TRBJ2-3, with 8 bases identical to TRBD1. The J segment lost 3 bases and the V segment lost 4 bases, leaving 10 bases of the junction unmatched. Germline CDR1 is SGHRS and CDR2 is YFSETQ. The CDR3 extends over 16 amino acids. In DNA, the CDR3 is TGCGCCAGCAGCGTTTTGGGTACAGGGGGAACAGATACGCAGTATTTT. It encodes CASSVLGTGGTDTQYF.

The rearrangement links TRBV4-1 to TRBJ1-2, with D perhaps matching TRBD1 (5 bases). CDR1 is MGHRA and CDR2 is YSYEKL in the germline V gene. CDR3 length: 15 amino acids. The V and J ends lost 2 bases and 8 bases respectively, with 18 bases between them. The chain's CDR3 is CASSQFQGFMIGYTF. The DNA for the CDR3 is TGCGCCAGCAGCCAATTCCAGGGATTTATGATAGGCTACACCTTC.

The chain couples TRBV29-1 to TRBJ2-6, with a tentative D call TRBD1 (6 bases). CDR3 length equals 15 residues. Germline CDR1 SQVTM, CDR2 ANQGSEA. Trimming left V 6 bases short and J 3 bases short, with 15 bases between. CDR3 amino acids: CSVVLQGGGANVLTF. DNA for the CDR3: TGCAGCGTCGTTTTACAGGGCGGTGGGGCCAACGTCCTGACTTTC.

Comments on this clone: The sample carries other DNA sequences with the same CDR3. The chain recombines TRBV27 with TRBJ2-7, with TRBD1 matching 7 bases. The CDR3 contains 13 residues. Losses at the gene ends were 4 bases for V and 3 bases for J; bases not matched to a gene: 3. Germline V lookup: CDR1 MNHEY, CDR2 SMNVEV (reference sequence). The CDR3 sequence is CASSSRQGYEQYF. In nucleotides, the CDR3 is TGTGCCAGCAGTTCTCGACAGGGCTACGAGCAGTACTTC.